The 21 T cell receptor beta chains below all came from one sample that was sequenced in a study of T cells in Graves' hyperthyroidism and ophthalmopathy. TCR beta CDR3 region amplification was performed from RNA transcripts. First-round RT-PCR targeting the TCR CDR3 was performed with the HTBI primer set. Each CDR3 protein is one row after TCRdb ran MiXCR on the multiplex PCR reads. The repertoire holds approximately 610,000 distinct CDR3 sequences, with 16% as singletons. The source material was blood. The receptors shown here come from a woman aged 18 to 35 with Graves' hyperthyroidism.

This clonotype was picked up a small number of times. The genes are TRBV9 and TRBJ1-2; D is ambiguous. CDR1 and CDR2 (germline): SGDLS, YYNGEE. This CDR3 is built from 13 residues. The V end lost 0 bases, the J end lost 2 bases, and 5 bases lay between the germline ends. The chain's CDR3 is CASSVATNYGYTF. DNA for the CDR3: TGTGCCAGCAGCGTAGCTACGAACTATGGCTACACCTTC. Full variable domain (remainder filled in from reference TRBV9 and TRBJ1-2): DSGVTQTPKHLITATGQRVTLRCSPRSGDLSVYWYQQSLDQGLQFLIQYYNGEERAKGNILERFSAQQFPDLHSELNLSSLELGDSALYFCASSVATNYGYTFGSGTRLTVV.

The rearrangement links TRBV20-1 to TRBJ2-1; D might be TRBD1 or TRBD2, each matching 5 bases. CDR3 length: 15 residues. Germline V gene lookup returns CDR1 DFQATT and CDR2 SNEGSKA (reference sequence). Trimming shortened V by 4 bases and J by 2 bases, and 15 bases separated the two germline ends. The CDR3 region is CSATSGAIPYNEQFF. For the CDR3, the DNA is TGCAGTGCTACCTCCGGGGCTATACCCTACAATGAGCAGTTCTTC.

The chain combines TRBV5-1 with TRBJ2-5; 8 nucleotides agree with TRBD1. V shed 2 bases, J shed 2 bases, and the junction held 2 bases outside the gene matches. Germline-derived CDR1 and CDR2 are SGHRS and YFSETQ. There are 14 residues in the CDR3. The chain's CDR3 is CASSFRTGQETQYF. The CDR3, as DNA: TGCGCCAGCAGCTTTAGGACAGGGCAAGAGACCCAGTACTTC.

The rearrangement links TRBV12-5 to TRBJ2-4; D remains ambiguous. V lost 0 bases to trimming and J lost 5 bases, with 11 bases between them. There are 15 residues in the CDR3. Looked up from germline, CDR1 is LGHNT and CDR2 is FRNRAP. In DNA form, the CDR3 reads TGTGCTAGTGGTTTGGTATCGGGCCCACAAAACATTCAGTACTTC. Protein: CASGLVSGPQNIQYF.

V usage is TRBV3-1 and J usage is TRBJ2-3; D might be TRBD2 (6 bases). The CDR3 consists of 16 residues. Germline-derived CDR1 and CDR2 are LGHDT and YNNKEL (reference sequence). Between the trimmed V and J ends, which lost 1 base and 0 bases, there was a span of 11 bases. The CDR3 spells CASSQVSRGSTDTQYF. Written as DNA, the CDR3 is TGTGCCAGCAGCCAAGTTTCGCGGGGTAGCACAGATACGCAGTATTTT.

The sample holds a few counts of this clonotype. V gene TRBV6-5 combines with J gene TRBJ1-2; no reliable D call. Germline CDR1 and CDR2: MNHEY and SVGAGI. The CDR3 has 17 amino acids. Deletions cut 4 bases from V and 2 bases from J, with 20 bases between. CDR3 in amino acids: CASSFSMWLLPNYGYTF. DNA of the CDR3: TGTGCCAGCAGTTTTTCGATGTGGCTCTTGCCCAACTATGGCTACACCTTC.

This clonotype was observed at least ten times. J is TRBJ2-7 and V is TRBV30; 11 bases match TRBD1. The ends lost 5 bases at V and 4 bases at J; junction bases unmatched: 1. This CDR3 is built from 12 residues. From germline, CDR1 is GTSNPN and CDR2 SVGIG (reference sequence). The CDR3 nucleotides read TGTGCCTGGGGACAGGGGGCTTACGAGCAGTACTTC. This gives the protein CAWGQGAYEQYF.

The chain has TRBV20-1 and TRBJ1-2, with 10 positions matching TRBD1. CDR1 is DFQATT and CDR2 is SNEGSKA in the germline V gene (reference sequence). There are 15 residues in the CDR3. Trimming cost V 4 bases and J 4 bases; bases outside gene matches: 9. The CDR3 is CSAKSLTGGSYGYTF. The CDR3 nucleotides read TGCAGTGCTAAATCCCTGACAGGGGGCAGCTATGGCTACACCTTC.

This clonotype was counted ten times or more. The CDR3 loop reads CASSDMGAYGYTF. The CDR3 coding sequence is TGTGCCAGCAGTGACATGGGTGCCTATGGCTACACCTTC. The chain recombines TRBV6-1 with TRBJ1-2; D call uncertain. The V end was cut by 3 bases, the J end by 4 bases, with 9 bases between. This CDR3 spans 13 amino acids. Looked up from germline, CDR1 is MNHNS and CDR2 is SASEGT.

The CDR3 region has the DNA TGTGCCAGCAGCGCCCCCCCCGGAGATACGCAGTATTTT. It codes for CASSAPPGDTQYF. The chain uses TRBV9 and TRBJ2-3; D gene unclear. Per the germline V gene, CDR1 is SGDLS and CDR2 is YYNGEE. The V and J ends lost 3 bases and 5 bases respectively, with 10 bases between them. This CDR3 comprises 13 residues.

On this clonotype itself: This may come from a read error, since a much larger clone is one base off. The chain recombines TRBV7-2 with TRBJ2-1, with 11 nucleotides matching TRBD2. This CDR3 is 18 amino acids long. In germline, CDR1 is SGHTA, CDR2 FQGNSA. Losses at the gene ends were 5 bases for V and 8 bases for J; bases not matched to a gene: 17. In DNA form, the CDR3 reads TGTGCCAGCAGCCCGCACCCTTTGACTAGCGGGAAATACCATGAGCAGTTCTTC. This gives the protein CASSPHPLTSGKYHEQFF.

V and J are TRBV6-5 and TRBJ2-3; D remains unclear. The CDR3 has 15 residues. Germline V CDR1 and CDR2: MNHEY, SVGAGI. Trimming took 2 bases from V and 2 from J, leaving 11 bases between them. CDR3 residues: CASSYTSIPTDTQYF. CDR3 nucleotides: TGTGCCAGCAGTTACACCAGCATCCCCACAGATACGCAGTATTTT.

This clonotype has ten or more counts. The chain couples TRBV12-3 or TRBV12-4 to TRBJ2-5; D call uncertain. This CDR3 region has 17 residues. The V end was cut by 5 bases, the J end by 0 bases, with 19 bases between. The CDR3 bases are TGTGCCAGCAGTCTACAACCACAAGGACGCTACCAAGAGACCCAGTACTTC. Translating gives CASSLQPQGRYQETQYF.

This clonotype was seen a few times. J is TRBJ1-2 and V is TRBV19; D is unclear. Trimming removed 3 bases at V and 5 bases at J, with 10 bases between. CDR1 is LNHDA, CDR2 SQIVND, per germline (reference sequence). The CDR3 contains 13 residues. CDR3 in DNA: TGTGCCAGTAGTATTAGTAGGGATTATGGCTACACCTTC. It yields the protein CASSISRDYGYTF. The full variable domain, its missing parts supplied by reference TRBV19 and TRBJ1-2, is DGGITQSPKYLFRKEGQNVTLSCEQNLNHDAMYWYRQDPGQGLRLIYYSQIVNDFQKGDIAEGYSVSREKKESFPLTVTSAQKNPTAFYLCASSISRDYGYTFGSGTRLTVV.

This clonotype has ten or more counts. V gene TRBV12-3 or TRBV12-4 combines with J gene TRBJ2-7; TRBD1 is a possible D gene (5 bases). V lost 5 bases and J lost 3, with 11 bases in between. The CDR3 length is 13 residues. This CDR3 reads CASSQGLGYEQYF. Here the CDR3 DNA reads TGTGCCAGCAGTCAGGGCCTCGGCTACGAGCAGTACTTC.

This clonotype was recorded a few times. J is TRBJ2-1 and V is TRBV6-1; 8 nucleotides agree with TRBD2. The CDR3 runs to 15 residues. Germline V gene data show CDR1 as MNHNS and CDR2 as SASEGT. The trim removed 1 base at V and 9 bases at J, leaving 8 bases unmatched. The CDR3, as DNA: TGTGCCAGCAGTGAAGATGCGGGGGGAGTGGTTGAGCAGTTCTTC. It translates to CASSEDAGGVVEQFF.

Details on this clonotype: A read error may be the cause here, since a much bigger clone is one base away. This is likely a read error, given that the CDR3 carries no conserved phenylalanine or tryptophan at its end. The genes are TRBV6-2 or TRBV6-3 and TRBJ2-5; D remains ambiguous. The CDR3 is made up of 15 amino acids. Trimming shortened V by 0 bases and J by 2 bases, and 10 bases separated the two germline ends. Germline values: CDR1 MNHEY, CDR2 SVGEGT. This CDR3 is CASSYSLHLQETQYL. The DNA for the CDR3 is TGTGCCAGCAGTTACTCCTTACACCTTCAAGAGACCCAGTACTTA.

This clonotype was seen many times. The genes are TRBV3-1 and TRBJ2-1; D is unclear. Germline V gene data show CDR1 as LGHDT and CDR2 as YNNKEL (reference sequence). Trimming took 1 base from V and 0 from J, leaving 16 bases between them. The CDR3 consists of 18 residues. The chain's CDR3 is CASSQVGFYQSSYNEQFF. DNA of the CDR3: TGTGCCAGCAGCCAAGTTGGTTTCTACCAGAGCTCCTACAATGAGCAGTTCTTC.

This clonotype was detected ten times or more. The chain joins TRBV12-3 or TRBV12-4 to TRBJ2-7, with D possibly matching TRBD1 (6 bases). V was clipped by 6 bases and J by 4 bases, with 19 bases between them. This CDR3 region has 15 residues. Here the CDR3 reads CASSPRRAGVYEQYF. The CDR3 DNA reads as TGTGCCAGCAGCCCTCGGAGAGCAGGGGTTTACGAGCAGTACTTC.

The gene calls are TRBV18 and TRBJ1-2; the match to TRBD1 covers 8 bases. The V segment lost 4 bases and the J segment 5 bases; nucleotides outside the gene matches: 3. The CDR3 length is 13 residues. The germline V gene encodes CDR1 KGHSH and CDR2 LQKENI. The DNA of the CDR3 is TGTGCCAGCTCACAAGGGACAGGATATGGCTACACCTTC. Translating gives CASSQGTGYGYTF.

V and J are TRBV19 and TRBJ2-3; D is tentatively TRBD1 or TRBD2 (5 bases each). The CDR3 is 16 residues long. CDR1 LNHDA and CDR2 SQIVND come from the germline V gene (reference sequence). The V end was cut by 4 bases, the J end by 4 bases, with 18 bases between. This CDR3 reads CASSTPPGRGADTQYF. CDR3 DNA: TGTGCCAGTAGTACCCCTCCGGGCCGAGGGGCAGATACGCAGTATTTT.